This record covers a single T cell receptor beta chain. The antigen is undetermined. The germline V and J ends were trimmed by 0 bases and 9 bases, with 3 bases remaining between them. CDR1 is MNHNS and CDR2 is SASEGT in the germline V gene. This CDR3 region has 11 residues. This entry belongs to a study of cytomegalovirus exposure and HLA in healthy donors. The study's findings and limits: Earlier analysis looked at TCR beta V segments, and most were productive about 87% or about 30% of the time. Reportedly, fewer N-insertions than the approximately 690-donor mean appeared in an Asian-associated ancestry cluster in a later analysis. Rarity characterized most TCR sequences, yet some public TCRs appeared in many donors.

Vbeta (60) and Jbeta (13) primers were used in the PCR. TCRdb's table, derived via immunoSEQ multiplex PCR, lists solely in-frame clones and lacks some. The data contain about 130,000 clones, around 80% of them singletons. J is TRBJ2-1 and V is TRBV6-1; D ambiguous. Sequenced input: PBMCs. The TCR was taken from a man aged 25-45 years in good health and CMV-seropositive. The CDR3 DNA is TGTGCCAGCAGTGAAGCTAGTGAGCAGTTCTTC. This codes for CASSEASEQFF.